The 2 T cell receptor beta chains presented below share a single source sample, sequenced in a study of shared clonotypes between healthy human individuals. Generated by immunoSEQ multiplex PCR, the TCRdb table keeps only in-frame clones and is missing some. The data contain millions of clones, around 94% of them singletons. Sequencing used naive CD4+ T cells sorted from blood. Subset of the sample: CD45RA+ positively selected. These receptors were obtained from a man between 18 and 35 years old in good health.

The chain joins TRBV7-2 to TRBJ2-2, with 11 bases fitting TRBD2. CDR3 length: 18 residues. J gave up 2 bases and V 5 bases, and 10 bases lay outside the gene matches. CDR1 and CDR2 (germline): SGHTA, FQGNSA. CDR3 coding DNA: TGTGCCAGCAGCGTACGGGGTAGCGGGAGGGCCAACACCGGGGAGCTGTTTTTT. Amino acids: CASSVRGSGRANTGELFF. The complete variable domain, with remaining parts taken from reference TRBV7-2 and TRBJ2-2, reads GAGVSQSPSNKVTEKGKDVELRCDPISGHTALYWYRQSLGQGLEFLIYFQGNSAPDKSGLPSDRFSAERTGGSVSTLTIQRTQQEDSAVYLCASSVRGSGRANTGELFFGEGSRLTVL.

The genes are TRBV18 and TRBJ2-2; tentative D call: TRBD2 (6 bases). Germline V lookup: CDR1 KGHSH, CDR2 LQKENI. Trimming pared 6 bases from V and 5 bases from J, leaving 13 bases between. The length of the CDR3 is 14 residues. CDR3 DNA sequence: TGTGCCAGCTCGCAACGGGCGGGGACCGGGGAGCTGTTTTTT. Translation: CASSQRAGTGELFF.